Shown below are 20 T cell receptor beta chains from a single sample sequenced in a study of T cell responses to AZD1222 COVID-19 vaccine. Profiled with immunoSEQ multiplex PCR; TCRdb holds only in-frame clones, not every one. The table records 95,000 to 150,000 clones, about nine tenths of them present only once. This material consisted of peripheral blood, taken on day 0 of AZD1222 vaccination. The receptor source for this set is an adult in good health.

This sequence joins TRBV10-3 and TRBJ2-1, with 7 bases identical to TRBD1. V lost 10 bases and J lost 4; bases outside the gene matches: 13. The germline gives CDR1 ENHRY, CDR2 SYGVKD. The CDR3 length is 15 residues. The CDR3 sequence is CATTGSPGGYNEQFF. The DNA of the CDR3 is TGTGCCACGACCGGCTCCCCAGGGGGTTACAATGAGCAGTTCTTC.

The chain links TRBV19 to TRBJ1-2; maybe TRBD1 (5 bases). Trimming shortened V by 7 bases and J by 0 bases, and 15 bases separated the two germline ends. The CDR3 totals 15 residues. Looked up from germline, CDR1 is LNHDA and CDR2 is SQIVND (reference sequence). CDR3 in DNA: TGTGCCAGTACCTTAGTAGACAGAACTAACTATGGCTACACCTTC. Encoded protein: CASTLVDRTNYGYTF.

The chain carries TRBV7-2 and TRBJ2-7, with TRBD1 matching 7 bases. The CDR3 extends over 13 amino acids. Germline CDR1 is SGHTA and CDR2 is FQGNSA. With 6 bases clipped from V and 4 bases from J, the junction kept 6 bases outside the gene matches. CDR3 residues: CASSPARGYEQYF. CDR3 nucleotides: TGTGCCAGCAGTCCGGCCAGGGGGTACGAGCAGTACTTC.

The gene calls are TRBV6-6 and TRBJ2-7, with D possibly being TRBD2 (6 bases). The length of the CDR3 is 12 residues. Germline CDR1 reads MNHNY; CDR2 reads SVGAGI (reference sequence). V was clipped by 0 bases and J by 6 bases, with 6 bases between them. The chain's CDR3 is CASSYSGGEQYF. In DNA, the CDR3 is TGTGCCAGCAGTTACTCCGGGGGCGAGCAGTACTTC.

This clone showed up just once. The chain joins TRBV7-9 to TRBJ1-4; D might be TRBD1 (5 bases). The CDR3 runs 14 residues. From germline, CDR1 is SEHNR and CDR2 FQNEAQ (reference sequence). The ends were cut back, 4 bases at V and 6 bases at J, with 12 bases in the middle. CDR3 sequence reads: CASSSRDGYEKLFF. Here the CDR3 DNA reads TGTGCCAGCAGCTCCCGGGACGGTTATGAAAAACTGTTTTTT.

The rearrangement joins TRBV29-1 to TRBJ2-5, with D tentatively TRBD1 (7 bases). V was trimmed by 6 bases and J by 5 bases, leaving 22 bases between them. Germline CDR1 SQVTM, CDR2 ANQGSEA. The CDR3 is made up of 15 amino acids. The CDR3 here is CSVPNVEGAWETQYF. Here the CDR3 DNA reads TGCAGCGTCCCAAATGTGGAGGGGGCCTGGGAGACCCAGTACTTC.

This rearrangement joins TRBV4-2 to TRBJ2-1, with D perhaps assigned TRBD1 or TRBD2 (5 bases each). CDR3 length: 17 amino acids. Trimming left V 1 base short and J 0 bases short, with 13 bases between. Germline loops: CDR1 LGHNA, CDR2 YNFKEQ. In DNA, the CDR3 is TGTGCCAGCAGCCAAGCCCTCACGGGGCTCTCCTACAATGAGCAGTTCTTC. Translating it yields CASSQALTGLSYNEQFF.

J is TRBJ1-2 and V is TRBV7-2; D remains unclear. The CDR3 spans 12 residues. Deletions cut 1 base from V and 7 bases from J, with 7 bases between. Germline V lookup: CDR1 SGHTA, CDR2 FQGNSA. CDR3 DNA: TGTGCCAGCAGCTTAGGGGCATCTGGCTACACCTTC. This gives the protein CASSLGASGYTF.

This clone was seen only a few times. V usage is TRBV2 and J usage is TRBJ1-2; 8 bases are shared with TRBD1. Germline-derived CDR1 and CDR2 are SNHLY and FYNNEI. There are 15 residues in the CDR3. Unmatched junction bases numbered 8, after V lost 3 bases and J lost 5 bases. CDR3 loop: CASSDGQGGWYGYTF. The CDR3 DNA reads as TGTGCCAGCAGTGATGGACAGGGCGGTTGGTATGGCTACACCTTC.

The chain has TRBV19 and TRBJ1-2; D remains ambiguous. The CDR3 is made up of 16 amino acids. Germline V lookup: CDR1 LNHDA, CDR2 SQIVND (reference sequence). Trimming left V 0 bases short and J 6 bases short, with 17 bases between. DNA of the CDR3: TGTGCCAGTAGTATAGAAGCAGGCCTCGGGAGGGATGGCTACACCTTC. It yields the protein CASSIEAGLGRDGYTF.

The chain employs TRBV19 and TRBJ2-2; D may match TRBD1 or TRBD2 (5 bases each). The ends were cut back, 5 bases at V and 7 bases at J, with 14 bases in the middle. The CDR3 consists of 14 residues. CDR1 is LNHDA and CDR2 is SQIVND in the germline V gene (reference sequence). The CDR3 loop reads CASSPDVGVGELFF. The CDR3 DNA reads as TGTGCCAGTAGTCCCGACGTGGGGGTCGGGGAGCTGTTTTTT.

This rearrangement joins TRBV7-8 to TRBJ2-7, with no clear D. This CDR3 is built from 12 residues. V lost 5 bases to trimming and J lost 4 bases, with 9 bases between them. Germline V gene lookup returns CDR1 SGHVS and CDR2 FQNEAQ. For the CDR3, the DNA is TGTGCCAGCAGCCCCAGACTGTACGAGCAGTACTTC. Its translation: CASSPRLYEQYF.

This rearrangement joins TRBV3-1 (or the pseudogene TRBV3-2) to TRBJ1-1; D ambiguous. The CDR3 runs to 15 residues. V lost 0 bases to trimming and J lost 4 bases, with 12 bases between them. CDR1 and CDR2 (germline): LGHDT, YNNKEL (reference sequence). The CDR3: CASSQDFGEGTEAFF. The CDR3 nucleotides are TGTGCCAGCAGCCAAGATTTTGGGGAGGGCACTGAAGCTTTCTTT.

This rearrangement joins TRBV4-3 to TRBJ1-4, with D possibly being TRBD1 (5 bases). Trimming removed 0 bases at V and 12 bases at J, with 11 bases between. Germline CDR1 reads LGHNA; CDR2 reads YSLEER. The CDR3 runs 13 residues. The DNA of the CDR3 is TGCGCCAGCAGCCAAGATCAACCGGGACAACTGTTTTTT. Translating it yields CASSQDQPGQLFF.

The J gene is TRBJ1-6, the V gene TRBV7-9; possibly TRBD1 for D (6 bases). The CDR3 extends over 15 amino acids. Germline loops: CDR1 SEHNR, CDR2 FQNEAQ (reference sequence). V lost 5 bases to trimming and J lost 10 bases, with 18 bases between them. The CDR3 DNA follows: TGTGCCAGCAGCATTAGTGGACAGTCCAAATCACCCCTCCACTTT. This translates into CASSISGQSKSPLHF.

In this sample, this clone turned up once. The chain links TRBV6-5 to TRBJ1-2; D call uncertain. Trimming removed 0 bases at V and 6 bases at J, with 14 bases between. CDR3 length: 15 residues. Germline assignment: CDR1 MNHEY and CDR2 SVGAGI. The DNA of the CDR3 is TGTGCCAGCAGTTACTCTGGCGGAGGGTATCATGGCTACACCTTC. Translation: CASSYSGGGYHGYTF.

The J gene is TRBJ1-2, the V gene TRBV29-1; no clear D gene. The CDR3 sequence is 13 residues long. The germline V gene encodes CDR1 SQVTM and CDR2 ANQGSEA. Trimming pared 1 base from V and 4 bases from J, leaving 10 bases between. The CDR3 region is CSVEGGDSYGYTF. CDR3 DNA: TGCAGCGTTGAAGGCGGGGATAGCTATGGCTACACCTTC.

The chain is built from TRBV11-2 and TRBJ1-4; D uncertain. Germline V CDR1 and CDR2: SGHAT, FQNNGV. The CDR3 extends over 14 amino acids. The V end was cut by 3 bases, the J end by 4 bases, with 9 bases between. The CDR3, as DNA: TGTGCCAGCAGCTTCGGGTTTAGTAATGAAAAACTGTTTTTT. As protein: CASSFGFSNEKLFF.

This chain joins TRBV12-3 or TRBV12-4 and TRBJ2-7; D possibly matches TRBD1 or TRBD2 (5 bases each). This CDR3 is 13 amino acids long. Trimming left V 5 bases short and J 3 bases short, with 11 bases between. This chain's CDR3 is CASSRDLYYEQYF. CDR3 coding DNA: TGTGCCAGCAGTCGGGACCTCTACTACGAGCAGTACTTC.

The chain employs TRBV15 and TRBJ2-7, with D unresolved. The CDR3 has 13 amino acids. Germline CDR1 is LNHNV and CDR2 is YYDKDF (reference sequence). The V end lost 0 bases, the J end lost 3 bases, and 6 bases lay between the germline ends. The CDR3: CATSRDSGYEQYF. For the CDR3, the DNA is TGTGCCACCAGCAGAGATTCTGGCTACGAGCAGTACTTC.